This T cell receptor beta chain originates from a study of blood T cells in healthy people across ages. Using a J-beta primer mix together with a sample-barcoded 5' primer, a second PCR was run for about 7 to 12 cycles. MiXCR was run by TCRdb on the 5' RACE reads, yielding one entry per CDR3 protein. The profile shows roughly 1.4 million distinct CDR3 sequences, around 55% of them singletons. The sequencing sample was made of blood. The origin of this receptor is a man aged 18 to 30 in good health.

CDR3 in DNA: TGTGCCAGCAGCGAAGACCAGGGTTTGAGACAGCCCCAGCATTTT. This translates into CASSEDQGLRQPQHF. The chain carries TRBV6-2 or TRBV6-3 and TRBJ1-5, with D possibly TRBD1 on 5 matching bases. Germline V gives CDR1 MNHEY, CDR2 SVGEGT. The ends were cut back, 6 bases at V and 7 bases at J, with 19 bases in the middle. The CDR3 is made up of 15 amino acids.